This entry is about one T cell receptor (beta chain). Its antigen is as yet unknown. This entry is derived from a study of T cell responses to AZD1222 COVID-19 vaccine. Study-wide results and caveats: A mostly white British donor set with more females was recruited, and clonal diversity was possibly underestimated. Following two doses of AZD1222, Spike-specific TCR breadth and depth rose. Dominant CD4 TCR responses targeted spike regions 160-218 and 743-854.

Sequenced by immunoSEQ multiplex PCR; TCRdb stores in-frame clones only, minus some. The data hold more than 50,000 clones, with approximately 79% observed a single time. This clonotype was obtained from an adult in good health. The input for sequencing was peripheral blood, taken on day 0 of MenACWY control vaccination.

The CDR3 reads CASSLVPGQWSRDTDTQYF. CDR3 DNA sequence: TGTGCCAGCAGCTTAGTCCCGGGACAGTGGAGCCGGGACACAGATACGCAGTATTTT. The chain couples TRBV7-8 to TRBJ2-3; TRBD1 aligns across 7 bases. The germline V gene has CDR1 SGHVS and CDR2 FQNEAQ. V lost 1 base to trimming and J lost 2 bases; unmatched junction nucleotides: 15. The CDR3 has 19 residues.